These 5 T cell receptor beta chains share one sample of origin, sequenced in a study of early T cells in non-severe SARS-CoV-2 infection. TCRdb independently ran MiXCR on the 5' RACE reads; one entry per CDR3 protein. The table includes over 100,000 distinct CDR3 sequences, less than 15% detected once. Sequencing was done on a sample of whole blood. Receptors were obtained from an adult who was a healthcare worker with PCR-confirmed SARS-CoV-2 infection or an uninfected control (not recorded which).

The chain has TRBV20-1 and TRBJ2-1; D unclear. The CDR3 runs to 11 residues. Germline loops: CDR1 DFQATT, CDR2 SNEGSKA (reference sequence). Trimming stripped 0 bases from V and 8 bases from J, with 5 bases between. DNA of the CDR3: TGCAGTGCTAGAGAGTGGGATGAGCAGTTCTTC. It encodes CSAREWDEQFF.

This clonotype was recorded at least ten times. The V gene is TRBV6-1, the J gene TRBJ1-5; 9 nucleotides agree with TRBD1. The ends lost 6 bases at V and 2 bases at J; junction bases unmatched: 5. There are 15 residues in the CDR3. Germline V gene data show CDR1 as MNHNS and CDR2 as SASEGT. The CDR3 nucleotides read TGTGCCAGCAGGCGGGACAGGGTAGGCAATCAGCCCCAGCATTTT. Its protein is CASRRDRVGNQPQHF.

This clonotype has at least ten counts. The chain couples TRBV20-1 to TRBJ1-5; 11 bases align to TRBD1. This CDR3 spans 14 amino acids. Germline CDR1 and CDR2: DFQATT and SNEGSKA (reference sequence). J lost 6 bases, V lost 7 bases, and 8 bases had no gene match. The CDR3 protein is CSVGTGGGSQPQHF. CDR3 nucleotide sequence: TGCAGTGTCGGGACAGGGGGAGGTAGTCAGCCCCAGCATTTT.

In its sample, this clonotype was seen many times. V usage is TRBV19 and J usage is TRBJ2-1; D is perhaps TRBD2 (6 bases). The CDR3 loop spans 15 amino acids. Trimming stripped 4 bases from V and 8 bases from J, with 18 bases between. CDR1 is LNHDA, CDR2 SQIVND, per germline (reference sequence). CDR3 sequence (DNA): TGTGCCAGTAGTACAGGTGAAGCGGGTGTCCATGAGCAGTTCTTC. Translation gives CASSTGEAGVHEQFF.

This chain uses TRBV27 with TRBJ1-5; D unclear. This CDR3 region has 13 residues. Germline V gives CDR1 MNHEY, CDR2 SMNVEV (reference sequence). The V end was cut by 3 bases, the J end by 4 bases, with 7 bases between. This CDR3 reads CASSFSGNQPQHF. The CDR3 bases are TGTGCCAGCAGTTTCTCTGGGAATCAGCCCCAGCATTTT.